The 28 T cell receptor beta chains given below trace back to one sample, sequenced in a study of CD4 T cells in relation to SARS-CoV-2 and coronaviruses. Unexposed donor CD4+ T cells date from about 2011-2019, before the COVID-19 pandemic. The cells were cultured for about ten days before CD4+ T cells were isolated. The antigens for these receptors are not known. Profiling relied on immunoSEQ multiplex PCR, and the TCRdb table lists in-frame clones only, not all of them. Of around 25,000 clones listed, approximately 82% are singletons. The source material was CD4+ T cells from PBMCs, cultured in vitro. These receptors all come from a human donor in good health.

This chain connects TRBV19 to TRBJ2-7; 7 nucleotides agree with TRBD2. Germline values: CDR1 LNHDA, CDR2 SQIVND (reference sequence). Germline trimming cut 1 base from V and 4 bases from J; bases unmatched to any gene: 7. The CDR3 extends over 15 amino acids. The CDR3 region has the DNA TGTGCCAGTAGTATAGGGGTACGGGGGGTTTACGAGCAGTACTTC. Translated: CASSIGVRGVYEQYF.

V gene TRBV5-4 combines with J gene TRBJ1-2; 8 bases fit TRBD1. The CDR3 sequence is 16 residues long. Germline assignment: CDR1 SGHNT and CDR2 YYREEE (reference sequence). The V segment lost 0 bases and the J segment 3 bases; nucleotides outside the gene matches: 7. CDR3 sequence reads: CASSLGGMTGDYGYTF. For the CDR3, the DNA is TGTGCCAGCAGCTTGGGGGGGATGACAGGGGACTATGGCTACACCTTC.

The chain employs TRBV28 and TRBJ2-7; D is uncertain. This CDR3 is 16 amino acids long. The V gene lost 8 bases and the J gene lost 3 bases, with 23 bases spanning the gap. Germline CDR1 and CDR2: MDHEN and SYDVKM. The CDR3 sequence is CASPPPLEKYNYEQYF. Written as DNA, the CDR3 is TGTGCCAGCCCCCCACCCCTGGAGAAATACAACTACGAGCAGTACTTC.

This chain joins TRBV5-1 and TRBJ2-7, with 8 bases lining up with TRBD1. J was trimmed by 2 bases and V by 2 bases; bases with no gene match: 3. CDR1 is SGHRS and CDR2 is YFSETQ in the germline V gene. The CDR3 contains 14 residues. DNA for the CDR3: TGCGCCAGCAGCTTTCCGGACAGGGCCTACGAGCAGTACTTC. The encoded protein is CASSFPDRAYEQYF.

The V gene is TRBV18, the J gene TRBJ2-3; 10 bases fit TRBD1. The CDR3 spans 16 residues. CDR1 and CDR2 (germline): KGHSH, LQKENI. Germline trimming cut 3 bases from V and 2 bases from J; bases unmatched to any gene: 5. CDR3 region: CASSPRTGGITDTQYF. CDR3 nucleotides: TGTGCCAGCTCACCCCGGACAGGGGGAATCACAGATACGCAGTATTTT.

This clone was counted between two and nine times. The chain combines TRBV9 with TRBJ1-6; D uncertain. V was shortened by 3 bases and J by 8 bases, with 9 bases between the two germline ends. Per the germline V gene, CDR1 is SGDLS and CDR2 is YYNGEE. The CDR3 runs to 13 residues. In DNA, the CDR3 is TGTGCCAGCAGCGCGGACCGGGATTCACCCCTCCACTTT. This gives the protein CASSADRDSPLHF.

The chain employs TRBV5-1 and TRBJ2-1, with 8 positions matching TRBD2. CDR1 and CDR2 from the germline V gene are SGHRS and YFSETQ. The CDR3 runs 15 residues. V dropped 0 bases and J dropped 5; count of bases not matched to a gene: 4. CDR3 sequence: CASSLGLAGNNEQFF. CDR3 DNA: TGCGCCAGCAGCTTGGGGTTAGCGGGGAACAATGAGCAGTTCTTC.

The chain joins TRBV24-1 to TRBJ2-5, with D possibly TRBD2 on 6 matching bases. The CDR3 has 13 residues. Looked up from germline, CDR1 is KGHDR and CDR2 is SFDVKD. V was clipped by 4 bases and J by 4 bases, with 9 bases between them. The CDR3 bases are TGTGCCACCAGTGAGGGGGGAGGAGAGACCCAGTACTTC. The encoded protein is CATSEGGGETQYF.

J is TRBJ2-7 and V is TRBV3-1 (or the pseudogene TRBV3-2); D possibly corresponds to TRBD2 (5 bases). The CDR3 consists of 13 residues. Looked up from germline, CDR1 is LGHDT and CDR2 is YNNKEL (reference sequence). Between the trimmed V and J ends, which lost 2 bases and 4 bases, there was a span of 9 bases. CDR3 loop: CASSQTGLYEQYF. The CDR3 nucleotides read TGTGCCAGCAGCCAAACCGGACTTTACGAGCAGTACTTC.

The V call is TRBV5-4, the J call TRBJ2-7, with 9 nucleotides matching TRBD1. The germline V gene has CDR1 SGHNT and CDR2 YYREEE (reference sequence). Trimming cost V 4 bases and J 2 bases; bases outside gene matches: 10. CDR3 length: 16 residues. CDR3 sequence: CASSPGGQGTTYEQYF. The CDR3 nucleotides read TGTGCCAGCAGCCCTGGCGGACAGGGGACTACCTACGAGCAGTACTTC.

A few counts support this clone. The chain combines TRBV5-1 with TRBJ2-7; TRBD2 might be the D (5 bases). The CDR3 covers 13 residues. V was cut by 0 bases and J by 6 bases, with 10 bases left in between. Germline V gives CDR1 SGHRS, CDR2 YFSETQ. The CDR3 loop is CASSLGPAGEQYF. CDR3 sequence (DNA): TGCGCCAGCAGCTTGGGGCCTGCGGGCGAGCAGTACTTC.

This chain uses TRBV4-2 with TRBJ2-1; 8 bases agree with TRBD2. Per germline, CDR1 LGHNA and CDR2 YNFKEQ. Trimming cost V 4 bases and J 5 bases; bases outside gene matches: 7. The CDR3 is 15 amino acids. CDR3 region: CASSPREGLNNEQFF. DNA of the CDR3: TGTGCCAGCAGCCCACGGGAGGGCCTGAACAATGAGCAGTTCTTC.

CDR3 loop: CAISGVGTDGLIYNEQFF. In DNA form, the CDR3 reads TGTGCCATCAGTGGTGTCGGGACAGATGGCCTCATTTACAATGAGCAGTTCTTC. The chain combines TRBV10-3 with TRBJ2-1, with TRBD1 matching over 7 bases. Germline V lookup: CDR1 ENHRY, CDR2 SYGVKD. Trimming took 4 bases from V and 4 from J; bases not matched to a gene: 16. There are 18 residues in the CDR3.

In its sample, this clone was seen a few times. This chain links TRBV6-5 with TRBJ2-2, with D perhaps matching TRBD1 or TRBD2 (5 bases each). V was trimmed by 2 bases and J by 4 bases, leaving 11 bases between them. CDR3 length equals 15 residues. CDR1 MNHEY and CDR2 SVGAGI come from the germline V gene. The CDR3 DNA is TGTGCCAGCAGTTACGGGCAGGGAGTCACCGGGGAGCTGTTTTTT. Translated, it gives CASSYGQGVTGELFF.

The chain joins TRBV5-6 to TRBJ2-7, with D perhaps matching TRBD2 (6 bases). The ends were cut back, 4 bases at V and 2 bases at J, with 19 bases in the middle. The CDR3 totals 16 residues. The germline V gene encodes CDR1 SGHDT and CDR2 YYEEEE. In nucleotides, the CDR3 is TGTGCCAGCAGCCCAGGGAGGTCTGGATCAACCTACGAGCAGTACTTC. It yields the protein CASSPGRSGSTYEQYF.

The chain joins TRBV19 to TRBJ2-7, with D maybe TRBD2 (6 bases). From germline, CDR1 is LNHDA and CDR2 SQIVND (reference sequence). The length of the CDR3 is 14 residues. The V and J ends lost 5 bases and 2 bases respectively, with 13 bases between them. The CDR3 bases are TGTGCCAGTAGTCTACGGGAGACGACCTACGAGCAGTACTTC. Encoded protein: CASSLRETTYEQYF.

V usage is TRBV9 and J usage is TRBJ2-3; 13 bases agree with TRBD2. The germline V gene encodes CDR1 SGDLS and CDR2 YYNGEE. The CDR3 is made up of 17 amino acids. V lost 3 bases to trimming and J lost 0 bases; unmatched junction nucleotides: 4. The CDR3 region is CASSEGLAGSSTDTQYF. The CDR3 bases are TGTGCCAGCAGCGAGGGACTAGCGGGGAGTAGCACAGATACGCAGTATTTT. Variable domain in full (rest from reference TRBV9 and TRBJ2-3): DSGVTQTPKHLITATGQRVTLRCSPRSGDLSVYWYQQSLDQGLQFLIQYYNGEERAKGNILERFSAQQFPDLHSELNLSSLELGDSALYFCASSEGLAGSSTDTQYFGPGTRLTVL.

The V gene is TRBV9, the J gene TRBJ1-2; 7 bases map to TRBD1. The junction had 5 bases not matched to a gene; V was cut back by 1 base and J by 2 bases. Germline lookup yields CDR1 SGDLS and CDR2 YYNGEE. The CDR3 covers 15 residues. The CDR3 loop reads CASSVRAQGNYGYTF. CDR3 nucleotide sequence: TGTGCCAGCAGCGTAAGAGCACAGGGGAACTATGGCTACACCTTC.

J is TRBJ2-1 and V is TRBV5-1; 10 bases align to TRBD2. CDR1 is SGHRS, CDR2 YFSETQ, per germline. The CDR3 covers 16 residues. J gave up 5 bases and V 4 bases, and 9 bases lay outside the gene matches. This CDR3 reads CASSLLTSGLDNEQFF. In DNA, the CDR3 is TGCGCCAGCAGCCTACTGACTAGCGGGCTAGACAATGAGCAGTTCTTC.

This clone has just a few counts. The rearrangement joins TRBV11-1 to TRBJ2-2; TRBD2 matches 8 bases. Germline CDR1 reads SGHAT; CDR2 reads FQDESV (reference sequence). Germline trimming cut 2 bases from V and 6 bases from J; bases unmatched to any gene: 8. This CDR3 is built from 16 residues. In nucleotides, the CDR3 is TGTGCCAGCAGCTTACACTCGGGGCGGGAGGCCGGGGAGCTGTTTTTT. Residues: CASSLHSGREAGELFF.

This chain joins TRBV5-8 and TRBJ2-1, with D possibly being TRBD1 (6 bases). CDR3 length: 15 amino acids. V gave up 2 bases and J gave up 4 bases, with 13 bases separating them. In germline, CDR1 is SGHTS, CDR2 YDEGEE. Here the CDR3 reads CASSFAQGSYNEQFF. CDR3 in DNA: TGTGCCAGCAGCTTCGCTCAGGGGAGTTACAATGAGCAGTTCTTC.

J is TRBJ2-3 and V is TRBV5-1, with 7 nucleotides matching TRBD2. CDR3 length: 15 amino acids. The V segment lost 1 base and the J segment 3 bases; nucleotides outside the gene matches: 5. Per the germline V gene, CDR1 is SGHRS and CDR2 is YFSETQ. CDR3 sequence reads: CASSLRGLGTDTQYF. CDR3 DNA: TGCGCCAGCAGCTTGAGAGGACTAGGTACAGATACGCAGTATTTT.

In this sample, this clone turned up once. V and J are TRBV28 and TRBJ2-3; the D is unclear. Germline lookup yields CDR1 MDHEN and CDR2 SYDVKM. V lost 2 bases and J 6 bases, leaving 3 bases between the germline ends. The CDR3 length is 11 residues. As DNA, the CDR3 is TGTGCCAGCAGTTTAGGGGATACGCAGTATTTT. The encoded protein is CASSLGDTQYF.

The chain has TRBV7-9 and TRBJ1-1; 8 bases map to TRBD1. The V gene end was trimmed by 5 bases and the J gene end by 1 base; junction bases not matched to a gene: 3. This CDR3 spans 14 amino acids. The germline V gene encodes CDR1 SEHNR and CDR2 FQNEAQ (reference sequence). CDR3 in amino acids: CASSDGQGNTEAFF. The CDR3 bases are TGTGCCAGCAGCGATGGACAGGGGAACACTGAAGCTTTCTTT.

This chain links TRBV15 with TRBJ1-4, with unresolved D. V was trimmed by 1 base and J by 8 bases, leaving 14 bases between them. There are 15 residues in the CDR3. Per the germline V gene, CDR1 is LNHNV and CDR2 is YYDKDF (reference sequence). Written as DNA, the CDR3 is TGTGCCACCAGCAGAGCACCCGGCCTAGAGGAAAAACTGTTTTTT. This gives the protein CATSRAPGLEEKLFF.

The gene calls are TRBV3-1 (or the pseudogene TRBV3-2) and TRBJ1-4, with 11 bases matching TRBD1. Germline V gene lookup returns CDR1 LGHDT and CDR2 YNNKEL (reference sequence). V dropped 7 bases and J dropped 6; count of bases not matched to a gene: 7. CDR3 length equals 15 residues. CDR3 amino acids: CASILRTGGHEKLFF. The CDR3 bases are TGTGCCAGCATCCTAAGGACAGGGGGCCATGAAAAACTGTTTTTT.

The chain joins TRBV5-4 to TRBJ2-7; maybe TRBD1 (6 bases). The CDR3 has 12 residues. Trimming shortened V by 2 bases and J by 7 bases, and 10 bases separated the two germline ends. Germline CDR1 SGHNT, CDR2 YYREEE (reference sequence). The CDR3 here is CASSLQGWEQYF. In nucleotides, the CDR3 is TGTGCCAGCAGCTTACAGGGTTGGGAGCAGTACTTC.

The V call is TRBV3-1 (or the pseudogene TRBV3-2), the J call TRBJ2-7, with 9 bases that match TRBD2. J gave up 0 bases and V 0 bases, and 6 bases lay outside the gene matches. The CDR3 is made up of 17 amino acids. CDR1 is LGHDT, CDR2 YNNKEL, per germline (reference sequence). The CDR3 DNA reads as TGTGCCAGCAGCCAAGACCCTAGCGGGGTACGCTCCTACGAGCAGTACTTC. Translated, it gives CASSQDPSGVRSYEQYF.